This TCR beta chain derives from a study of blood T cell repertoires in COVID-19. For the study at large: Acute-phase and convalescent COVID-19 samples originated in the United States, Italy and Spain. PBMCs, B-cell-depleted T cells, or T cells provided the cDNA or gDNA that made up the material.

Original analysis: From reference gene primer amplification, estimates of nucleated cell counts were derived. Sequencing used immunoSEQ multiplex PCR; TCRdb keeps in-frame clones, though not all of them. From that table come the V and J calls and clone size; the DNA was used to work out D and trimming. The table has around 200,000 clones, 89% seen once. V lost 7 bases and J lost 3; bases outside the gene matches: 13. Germline V gene sequence: CDR1 SQVTM, CDR2 ANQGSEA. The CDR3 length is 15 residues. Self-reported history from a screening survey and questionnaire set each donor's cohort. This sequence was found in a woman aged 40 to 50 with acute COVID-19. The V call is TRBV29-1, the J call TRBJ2-3; 7 bases agree with TRBD2. Sequencing was performed on PBMCs or T cells enriched from blood (not recorded which). The CDR3 reads CSALGRANPTDTQYF. The CDR3 nucleotides are TGCAGCGCCTTGGGGAGGGCCAACCCTACAGATACGCAGTATTTT.